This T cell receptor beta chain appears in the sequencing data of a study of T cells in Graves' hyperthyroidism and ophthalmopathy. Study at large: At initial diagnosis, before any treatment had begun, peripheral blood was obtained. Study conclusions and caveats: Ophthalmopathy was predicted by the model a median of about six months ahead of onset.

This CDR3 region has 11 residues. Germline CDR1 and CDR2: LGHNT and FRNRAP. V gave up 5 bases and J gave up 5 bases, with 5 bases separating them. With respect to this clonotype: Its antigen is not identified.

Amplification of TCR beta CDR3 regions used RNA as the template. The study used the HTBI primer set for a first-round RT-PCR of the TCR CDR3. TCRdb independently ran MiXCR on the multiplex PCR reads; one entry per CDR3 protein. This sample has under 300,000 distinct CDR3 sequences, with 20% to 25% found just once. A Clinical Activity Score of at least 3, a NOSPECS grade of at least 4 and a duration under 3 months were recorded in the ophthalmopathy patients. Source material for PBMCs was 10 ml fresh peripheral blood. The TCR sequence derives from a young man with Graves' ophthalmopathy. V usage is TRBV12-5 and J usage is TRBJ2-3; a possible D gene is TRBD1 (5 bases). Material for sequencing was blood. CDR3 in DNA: TGTGCTAGTGGTAGGGGAGATACGCAGTATTTT. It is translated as CASGRGDTQYF.